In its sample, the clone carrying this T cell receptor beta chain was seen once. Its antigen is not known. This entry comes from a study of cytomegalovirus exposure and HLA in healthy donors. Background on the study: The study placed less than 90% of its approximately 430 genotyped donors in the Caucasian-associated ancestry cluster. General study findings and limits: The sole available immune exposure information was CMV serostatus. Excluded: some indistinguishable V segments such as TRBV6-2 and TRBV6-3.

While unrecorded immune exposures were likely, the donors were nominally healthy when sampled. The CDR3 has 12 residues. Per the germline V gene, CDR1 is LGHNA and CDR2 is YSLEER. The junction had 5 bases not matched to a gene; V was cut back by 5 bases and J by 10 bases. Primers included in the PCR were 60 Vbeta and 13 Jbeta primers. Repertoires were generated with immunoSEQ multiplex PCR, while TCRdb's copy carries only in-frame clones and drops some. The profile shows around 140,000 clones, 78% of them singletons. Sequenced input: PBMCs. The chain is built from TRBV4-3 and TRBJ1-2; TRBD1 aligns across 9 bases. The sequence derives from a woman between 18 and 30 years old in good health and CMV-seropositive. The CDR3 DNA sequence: TGCGCCAGCAGCGCCCGACAGGGGGTCTACACCTTC. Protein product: CASSARQGVYTF.